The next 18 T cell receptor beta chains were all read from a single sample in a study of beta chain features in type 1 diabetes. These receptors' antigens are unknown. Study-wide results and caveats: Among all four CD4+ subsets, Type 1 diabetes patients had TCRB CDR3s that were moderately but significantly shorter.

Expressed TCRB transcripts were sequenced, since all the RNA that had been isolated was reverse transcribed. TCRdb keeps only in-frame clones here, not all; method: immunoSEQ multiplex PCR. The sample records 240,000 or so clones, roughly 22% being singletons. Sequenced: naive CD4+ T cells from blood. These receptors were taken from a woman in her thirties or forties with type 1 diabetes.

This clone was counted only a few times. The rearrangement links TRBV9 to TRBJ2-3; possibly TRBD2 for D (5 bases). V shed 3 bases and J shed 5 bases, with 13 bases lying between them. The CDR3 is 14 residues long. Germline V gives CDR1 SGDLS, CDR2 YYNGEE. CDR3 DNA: TGTGCCAGCAGCGCGAAAGAAGGAGGAGATACGCAGTATTTT. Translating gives CASSAKEGGDTQYF.

CDR3 amino acids: CSVDLGREAFF. For the CDR3, the DNA is TGCAGCGTTGATTTGGGGAGGGAAGCTTTCTTT. The V call is TRBV29-1, the J call TRBJ1-1; D is unresolved. Germline V gene sequence: CDR1 SQVTM, CDR2 ANQGSEA. There are 11 residues in the CDR3. V shed 3 bases and J shed 8 bases, with 10 bases lying between them. Using reference TRBV29-1 and TRBJ1-1 for the parts outside the CDR3, the full variable domain is SAVISQKPSRDICQRGTSLTIQCQVDSQVTMMFWYRQQPGQSLTLIATANQGSEATYESGFVIDKFPISRPNLTFSTLTVSNMSPEDSSIYLCSVDLGREAFFGQGTRLTVV.

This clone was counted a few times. This CDR3 is CASSPVGRNIQYF. CDR3 bases: TGTGCCAGCTCACCGGTGGGGAGAAACATTCAGTACTTC. The chain recombines TRBV18 with TRBJ2-4, with TRBD2 as a possible D gene (5 bases). V dropped 3 bases and J dropped 6 bases, with 9 bases sitting between them. Looked up from germline, CDR1 is KGHSH and CDR2 is LQKENI. This CDR3 is built from 13 residues. The full variable domain, rest sourced from reference TRBV18 and TRBJ2-4, is NAGVMQNPRHLVRRRGQEARLRCSPMKGHSHVYWYRQLPEEGLKFMVYLQKENIIDESGMPKERFSAEFPKEGPSILRIQQVVRGDSAAYFCASSPVGRNIQYFGAGTRLSVL.

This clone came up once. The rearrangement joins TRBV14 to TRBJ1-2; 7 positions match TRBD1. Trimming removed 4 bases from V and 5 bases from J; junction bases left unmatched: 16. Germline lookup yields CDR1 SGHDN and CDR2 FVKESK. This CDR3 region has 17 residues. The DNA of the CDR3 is TGTGCCAGCAGCCGGGTCAGGACAGGCGAAAAACCTTATGGCTACACCTTC. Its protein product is CASSRVRTGEKPYGYTF.

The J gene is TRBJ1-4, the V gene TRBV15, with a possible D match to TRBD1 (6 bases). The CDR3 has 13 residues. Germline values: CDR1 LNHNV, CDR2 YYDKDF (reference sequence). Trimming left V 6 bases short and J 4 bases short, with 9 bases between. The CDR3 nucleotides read TGTGCCACCAGAGGACAGTTTAATGAAAAACTGTTTTTT. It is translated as CATRGQFNEKLFF.

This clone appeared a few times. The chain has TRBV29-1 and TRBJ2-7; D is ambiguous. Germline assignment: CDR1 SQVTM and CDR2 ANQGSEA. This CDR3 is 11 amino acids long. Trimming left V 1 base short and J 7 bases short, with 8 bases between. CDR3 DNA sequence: TGCAGCGTTGAAGGCAGGAATGAGCAGTACTTC. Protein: CSVEGRNEQYF.

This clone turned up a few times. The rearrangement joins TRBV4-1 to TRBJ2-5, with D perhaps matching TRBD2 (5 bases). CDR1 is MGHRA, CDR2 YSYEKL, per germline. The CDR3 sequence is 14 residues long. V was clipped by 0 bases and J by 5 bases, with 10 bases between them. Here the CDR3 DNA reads TGCGCCAGCAGCCAAGATCCCACGGGGGAGACCCAGTACTTC. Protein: CASSQDPTGETQYF.

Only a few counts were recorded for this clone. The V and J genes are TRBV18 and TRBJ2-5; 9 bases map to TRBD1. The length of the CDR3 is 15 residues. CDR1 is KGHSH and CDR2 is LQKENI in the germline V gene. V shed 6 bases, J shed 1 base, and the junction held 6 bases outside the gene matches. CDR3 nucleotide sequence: TGTGCCAGCTCCTCGACAGGGGGAAGCCAAGAGACCCAGTACTTC. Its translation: CASSSTGGSQETQYF. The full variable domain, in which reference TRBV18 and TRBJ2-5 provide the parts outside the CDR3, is NAGVMQNPRHLVRRRGQEARLRCSPMKGHSHVYWYRQLPEEGLKFMVYLQKENIIDESGMPKERFSAEFPKEGPSILRIQQVVRGDSAAYFCASSSTGGSQETQYFGPGTRLLVL.

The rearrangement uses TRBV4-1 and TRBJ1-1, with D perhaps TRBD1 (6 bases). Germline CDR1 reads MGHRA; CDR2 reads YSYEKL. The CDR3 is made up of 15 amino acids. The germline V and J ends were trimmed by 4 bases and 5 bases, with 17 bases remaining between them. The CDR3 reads CASSLSQGGWTEAFF. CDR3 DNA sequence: TGCGCCAGCAGCCTTTCACAGGGCGGGTGGACTGAAGCTTTCTTT.

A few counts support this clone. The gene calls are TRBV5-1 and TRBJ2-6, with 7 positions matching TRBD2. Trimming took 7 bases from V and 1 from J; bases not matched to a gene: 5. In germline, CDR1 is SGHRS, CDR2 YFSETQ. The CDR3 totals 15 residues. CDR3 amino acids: CASRRGGSGANVLTF. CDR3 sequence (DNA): TGCGCCAGCCGTCGCGGGGGATCTGGGGCCAACGTCCTGACTTTC.

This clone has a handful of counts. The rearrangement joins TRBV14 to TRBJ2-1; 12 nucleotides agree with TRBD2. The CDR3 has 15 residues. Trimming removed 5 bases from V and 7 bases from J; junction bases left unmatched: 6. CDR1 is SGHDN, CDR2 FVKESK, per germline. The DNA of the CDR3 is TGTGCCAGCAGCTTCAGGACTAGCGGGATAAATGAGCAGTTCTTC. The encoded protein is CASSFRTSGINEQFF.

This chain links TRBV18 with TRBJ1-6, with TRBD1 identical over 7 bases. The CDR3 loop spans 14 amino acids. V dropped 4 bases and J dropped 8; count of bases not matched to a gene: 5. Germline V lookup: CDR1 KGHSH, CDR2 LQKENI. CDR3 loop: CASSRDRADSPLHF. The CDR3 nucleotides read TGTGCCAGCTCACGAGACAGGGCGGATTCACCCCTCCACTTT.

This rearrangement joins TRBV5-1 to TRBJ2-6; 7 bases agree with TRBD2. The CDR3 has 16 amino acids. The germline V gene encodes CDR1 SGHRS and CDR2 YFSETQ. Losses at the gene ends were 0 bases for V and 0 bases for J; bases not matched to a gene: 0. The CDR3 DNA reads TGCGCCAGCAGCTTGGGCGGGAGCTCTGGGGCCAACGTCCTGACTTTC. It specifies CASSLGGSSGANVLTF.

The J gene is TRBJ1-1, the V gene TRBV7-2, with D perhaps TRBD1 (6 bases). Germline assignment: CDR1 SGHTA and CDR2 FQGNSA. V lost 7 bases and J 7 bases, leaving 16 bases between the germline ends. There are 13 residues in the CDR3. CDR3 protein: CASTRSTGREAFF. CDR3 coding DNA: TGTGCCAGCACCCGATCCACAGGGCGTGAAGCTTTCTTT. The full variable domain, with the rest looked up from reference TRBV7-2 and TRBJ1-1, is GAGVSQSPSNKVTEKGKDVELRCDPISGHTALYWYRQSLGQGLEFLIYFQGNSAPDKSGLPSDRFSAERTGGSVSTLTIQRTQQEDSAVYLCASTRSTGREAFFGQGTRLTVV.

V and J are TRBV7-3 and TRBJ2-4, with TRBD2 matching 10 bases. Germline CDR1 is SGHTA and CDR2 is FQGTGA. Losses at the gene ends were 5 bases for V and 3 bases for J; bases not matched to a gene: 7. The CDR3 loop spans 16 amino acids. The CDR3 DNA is TGTGCCAGCAGCCCGAGCGGGGGGGCGGACAAAAACATTCAGTACTTC. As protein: CASSPSGGADKNIQYF.

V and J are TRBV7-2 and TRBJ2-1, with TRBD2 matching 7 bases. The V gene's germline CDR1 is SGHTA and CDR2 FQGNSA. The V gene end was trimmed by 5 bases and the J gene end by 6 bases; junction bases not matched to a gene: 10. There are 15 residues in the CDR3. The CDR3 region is CASSHGGNTGNEQFF. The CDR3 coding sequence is TGTGCCAGCAGCCACGGGGGGAACACGGGCAATGAGCAGTTCTTC.

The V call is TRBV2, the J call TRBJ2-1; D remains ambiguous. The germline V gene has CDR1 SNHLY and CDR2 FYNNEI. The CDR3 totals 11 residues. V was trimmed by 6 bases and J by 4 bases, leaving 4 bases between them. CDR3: CASRQYNEQFF. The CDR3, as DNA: TGTGCCAGCAGACAATACAATGAGCAGTTCTTC.

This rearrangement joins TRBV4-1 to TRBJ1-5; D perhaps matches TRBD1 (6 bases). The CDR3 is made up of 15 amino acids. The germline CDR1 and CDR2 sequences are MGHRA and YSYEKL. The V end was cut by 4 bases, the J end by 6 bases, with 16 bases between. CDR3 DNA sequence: TGCGCCAGCAGCCCATCCTGGGGGGGGCCTCAGCCCCAGCATTTT. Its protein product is CASSPSWGGPQPQHF.